Listed below are T cell receptor beta chains from one sample, sequenced in a study of blood T cells in healthy people across ages. Via MiXCR, TCRdb re-called the 5' RACE reads, giving one row per CDR3 protein. This sample has approximately 2,000,000 distinct CDR3 sequences; roughly two fifths occur once, and the top ten carry 23%. Sequences were obtained from blood. The origin of the receptors is a human donor in good health. Each CDR3 is given with its conserved first and last residue. The order of the fields is J gene, D gene, clone size, V gene, CDR3 protein, CDR3 DNA. A D gene is named only where the DNA matches it firmly. The size entry is marked missing in some rows and otherwise reads once, few, many or a size class.

J gene: TRBJ2-6; D gene: NA; clone size: NA; V gene: TRBV4-1; CDR3 protein: CASSPGTEGSGANVLTF; CDR3 DNA: TGCGCCAGCAGTCCCGGGACCGAGGGCTCTGGGGCCAACGTCCTGACTTTC
J gene: TRBJ2-5; D gene: NA; clone size: NA; V gene: TRBV20-1; CDR3 protein: CSASYAPGLGTQYF; CDR3 DNA: TGCAGTGCTAGCTATGCCCCAGGCCTAGGGACCCAGTACTTC
J gene: TRBJ2-2; D gene: TRBD1; clone size: NA; V gene: TRBV9; CDR3 protein: CASSVTGTGVTGELFF; CDR3 DNA: TGTGCCAGCAGCGTTACTGGGACAGGGGTAACCGGGGAGCTGTTTTTT
J gene: TRBJ1-2; D gene: TRBD1; clone size: few; V gene: TRBV2; CDR3 protein: CASSVLDRGGDGYTF; CDR3 DNA: TGTGCCAGCAGTGTATTAGACAGGGGAGGAGATGGCTACACCTTC
J gene: TRBJ2-7; D gene: NA; clone size: NA; V gene: TRBV6-2/TRBV6-3; CDR3 protein: CASSYSIGGSEQYF; CDR3 DNA: TGTGCCAGCAGTTACTCGATTGGGGGTTCCGAGCAGTACTTC
J gene: TRBJ2-1; D gene: TRBD1; clone size: few; V gene: TRBV7-6; CDR3 protein: CASTSGTGPSSYNEQFF; CDR3 DNA: TGTGCCAGCACATCCGGGACAGGCCCGAGCTCCTACAATGAGCAGTTCTTC
J gene: TRBJ1-4; D gene: TRBD1; clone size: few; V gene: TRBV20-1; CDR3 protein: CSAPGQGGEKLFF; CDR3 DNA: TGCAGTGCTCCGGGACAGGGCGGAGAAAAACTGTTTTTT
J gene: TRBJ2-7; D gene: NA; clone size: few; V gene: TRBV20-1; CDR3 protein: CSAPGPEGLYEQYF; CDR3 DNA: TGCAGTGCGCCAGGGCCTGAGGGACTCTACGAGCAGTACTTC
J gene: TRBJ1-2; D gene: NA; clone size: NA; V gene: TRBV20-1; CDR3 protein: CSASRFRLDGYTF; CDR3 DNA: TGCAGTGCTAGTAGATTCCGTCTGGATGGCTACACCTTC
J gene: TRBJ1-1; D gene: NA; clone size: NA; V gene: TRBV5-1; CDR3 protein: CASRLERAYTEAFF; CDR3 DNA: TGCGCCAGCAGGTTAGAGCGAGCCTACACTGAAGCTTTCTTT
J gene: TRBJ2-2; D gene: NA; clone size: once; V gene: TRBV29-1; CDR3 protein: CSGKDTGELFF; CDR3 DNA: TGCAGCGGGAAAGACACCGGGGAGCTGTTTTTT
J gene: TRBJ2-1; D gene: TRBD2; clone size: few; V gene: TRBV11-2; CDR3 protein: CASSLVGGLVVSNEQFF; CDR3 DNA: TGTGCCAGCAGCTTAGTGGGCGGACTAGTCGTATCCAATGAGCAGTTCTTC
J gene: TRBJ2-1; D gene: TRBD2; clone size: few; V gene: TRBV5-6; CDR3 protein: CASSLGSGGDFSYNEQFF; CDR3 DNA: TGTGCCAGCAGCTTGGGTAGCGGGGGGGACTTCTCCTACAATGAGCAGTTCTTC
J gene: TRBJ2-1; D gene: TRBD1; clone size: NA; V gene: TRBV20-1; CDR3 protein: CSATYRGPSEQFF; CDR3 DNA: TGCAGTGCCACATACAGGGGGCCTAGTGAGCAGTTCTTC
J gene: TRBJ2-7; D gene: NA; clone size: NA; V gene: TRBV7-8; CDR3 protein: CASSFTVGGYRFYEQYF; CDR3 DNA: TGTGCCAGCAGCTTCACGGTGGGGGGCTACAGATTTTACGAGCAGTACTTC
J gene: TRBJ2-1; D gene: TRBD2; clone size: many; V gene: TRBV7-9; CDR3 protein: CASSPPGWGGNNEQFF; CDR3 DNA: TGTGCCAGCAGCCCACCCGGGTGGGGGGGAAACAATGAGCAGTTCTTC
J gene: TRBJ2-7; D gene: NA; clone size: once; V gene: TRBV3-1; CDR3 protein: CASSLLSGPSYEQYF; CDR3 DNA: TGCGCCAGCAGCTTACTGTCGGGACCCTCCTACGAGCAGTACTTC
J gene: TRBJ2-7; D gene: TRBD1; clone size: NA; V gene: TRBV9; CDR3 protein: CASSQDEGTAYEQYF; CDR3 DNA: TGTGCCAGCAGCCAAGACGAGGGGACAGCCTACGAGCAGTACTTC
J gene: TRBJ1-5; D gene: TRBD1; clone size: NA; V gene: TRBV14; CDR3 protein: CASSQVQGGQGNQPQHF; CDR3 DNA: TGTGCCAGCAGCCAAGTTCAGGGGGGACAGGGTAATCAGCCCCAGCATTTT
J gene: TRBJ2-1; D gene: TRBD1; clone size: few; V gene: TRBV12-3/TRBV12-4; CDR3 protein: CASSRDRGATYNEQFF; CDR3 DNA: TGTGCCAGCAGTCGAGACAGGGGCGCTACCTACAATGAGCAGTTCTTC
J gene: TRBJ2-5; D gene: NA; clone size: NA; V gene: TRBV3-1; CDR3 protein: CASTLSLGAGETQYF; CDR3 DNA: TGTGCCAGCACCCTAAGCCTGGGGGCTGGGGAGACCCAGTACTTC
J gene: TRBJ1-2; D gene: NA; clone size: few; V gene: TRBV12-3/TRBV12-4; CDR3 protein: CASRVWSGYTF; CDR3 DNA: TGTGCCAGCCGAGTATGGTCAGGCTACACCTTC
J gene: TRBJ2-3; D gene: NA; clone size: few; V gene: TRBV6-2/TRBV6-3; CDR3 protein: CASSYSMWDPSHDTQYF; CDR3 DNA: TGTGCCAGCAGTTACTCGATGTGGGACCCCTCACATGATACGCAGTATTTT
J gene: TRBJ1-5; D gene: NA; clone size: NA; V gene: TRBV12-3/TRBV12-4; CDR3 protein: CASSSAGQPQHF; CDR3 DNA: TGTGCCAGCAGTTCCGCGGGTCAGCCCCAGCATTTT
J gene: TRBJ2-1; D gene: NA; clone size: few; V gene: TRBV27; CDR3 protein: CASSLGGTPVNEQFF; CDR3 DNA: TGTGCCAGCAGTTTGGGAGGCACCCCGGTGAATGAGCAGTTCTTC
J gene: TRBJ2-7; D gene: NA; clone size: few; V gene: TRBV20-1; CDR3 protein: CSASRGTGSYEQYF; CDR3 DNA: TGCAGTGCTAGCCGCGGGACGGGCTCCTACGAGCAGTACTTC
J gene: TRBJ2-7; D gene: NA; clone size: NA; V gene: TRBV5-1; CDR3 protein: CASSLDGLGLFEQYF; CDR3 DNA: TGCGCCAGCAGCTTGGACGGCTTGGGGCTTTTCGAGCAGTACTTC
J gene: TRBJ2-3; D gene: NA; clone size: few; V gene: TRBV28; CDR3 protein: CASSPRTGTRTDTQYF; CDR3 DNA: TGTGCCAGCAGTCCCAGAACAGGGACTCGCACAGATACGCAGTATTTT
J gene: TRBJ2-7; D gene: TRBD1; clone size: few; V gene: TRBV30; CDR3 protein: CAWSGGQTSYEQYF; CDR3 DNA: TGTGCCTGGAGTGGGGGACAGACTTCCTACGAGCAGTACTTC
J gene: TRBJ2-4; D gene: NA; clone size: NA; V gene: TRBV18; CDR3 protein: CASSPVVAKNIQYF; CDR3 DNA: TGTGCCAGCTCACCGGTAGTAGCCAAAAACATTCAGTACTTC
J gene: TRBJ2-1; D gene: NA; clone size: NA; V gene: TRBV5-1; CDR3 protein: CASSSQGRYNEQFF; CDR3 DNA: TGCGCCAGCAGCTCCCAGGGGCGATACAATGAGCAGTTCTTC
J gene: TRBJ2-3; D gene: NA; clone size: once; V gene: TRBV7-2; CDR3 protein: CASSPAGVGSGTDTQYF; CDR3 DNA: TGTGCCAGCAGCCCCGCTGGGGTTGGGTCAGGCACAGATACGCAGTATTTT
J gene: TRBJ2-4; D gene: TRBD2; clone size: NA; V gene: TRBV27; CDR3 protein: CASSLSAGGRDEQYF; CDR3 DNA: TGTGCCAGCAGTTTATCGGCGGGGGGGCGCGATGAGCAGTACTTC
J gene: TRBJ2-1; D gene: NA; clone size: few; V gene: TRBV20-1; CDR3 protein: CSASNNDEITYNEQFF; CDR3 DNA: TGCAGTGCTAGTAACAACGACGAAATCACCTACAATGAGCAGTTCTTC
J gene: TRBJ2-3; D gene: TRBD2; clone size: few; V gene: TRBV29-1; CDR3 protein: CSVGTSGTDTQYF; CDR3 DNA: TGCAGCGTAGGGACTAGCGGGACAGATACGCAGTATTTT
J gene: TRBJ2-3; D gene: NA; clone size: few; V gene: TRBV11-2; CDR3 protein: CASSLGGNVRTQYF; CDR3 DNA: TGTGCCAGCAGCTTAGGGGGTAACGTTCGTACGCAGTATTTT
J gene: TRBJ2-7; D gene: NA; clone size: NA; V gene: TRBV5-1; CDR3 protein: CASSAENRGEQYF; CDR3 DNA: TGCGCCAGCAGCGCCGAGAATAGGGGCGAGCAGTACTTC
J gene: TRBJ1-2; D gene: NA; clone size: NA; V gene: TRBV28; CDR3 protein: CASLLGIEHNYGYTF; CDR3 DNA: TGTGCCAGCCTCCTGGGCATCGAACATAACTATGGCTACACCTTC
J gene: TRBJ1-1; D gene: NA; clone size: NA; V gene: TRBV7-9; CDR3 protein: CSSRSKSWGEDVEAFF; CDR3 DNA: TGTTCCAGCAGATCAAAGTCGTGGGGGGAAGATGTTGAAGCTTTCTTT
J gene: TRBJ2-7; D gene: NA; clone size: NA; V gene: TRBV2; CDR3 protein: CASAGFSSEQYF; CDR3 DNA: TGTGCCAGCGCGGGCTTTTCATCCGAGCAGTACTTC
J gene: TRBJ2-1; D gene: TRBD1; clone size: NA; V gene: TRBV24-1; CDR3 protein: CATSEMDRGNYNEQFF; CDR3 DNA: TGTGCCACCAGTGAAATGGACAGGGGGAATTACAATGAGCAGTTCTTC
J gene: TRBJ1-1; D gene: TRBD1; clone size: once; V gene: TRBV7-9; CDR3 protein: CASSPPNRGFEAFF; CDR3 DNA: TGTGCCAGCAGCCCTCCCAACAGGGGCTTTGAAGCTTTCTTT
J gene: TRBJ1-1; D gene: NA; clone size: few; V gene: TRBV14; CDR3 protein: CASSPDGGTLNTEAFF; CDR3 DNA: TGTGCCAGCAGCCCCGACGGGGGGACCCTGAACACTGAAGCTTTCTTT
J gene: TRBJ2-7; D gene: TRBD1; clone size: many; V gene: TRBV15; CDR3 protein: CATSRVQGDYEQYF; CDR3 DNA: TGTGCCACCAGCAGAGTTCAGGGGGATTACGAGCAGTACTTC
J gene: TRBJ1-2; D gene: TRBD1; clone size: NA; V gene: TRBV4-3; CDR3 protein: CASSHIWDRDSYGYTF; CDR3 DNA: TGCGCCAGCAGCCATATTTGGGACAGGGATTCCTATGGCTACACCTTC